Listed below are T cell receptor beta chains from one sample, sequenced in a study of lymphopenia after photon versus proton radiotherapy. Profiled with immunoSEQ multiplex PCR; TCRdb holds only in-frame clones, not every one. The sample comprises roughly 49,000 clones, 92% of which are singletons, and more than 15% rests with the top ten. The input for sequencing was peripheral blood, taken from a patient treated with photon-based radiotherapy. The origin of the receptors is a woman between 40 and 55 years old with cholangiocarcinoma. Each CDR3 is given with its conserved first and last residue. The order of the fields is J gene, clone size, V gene, CDR3 protein. A clone size is listed for some rows: how often the clone was seen (once, few, many), or a class if it is expanded.

J: TRBJ2-7
size: once
V: TRBV19
CDR3: CASSPTRHEQYF

J: TRBJ2-1
size: -
V: TRBV7-9
CDR3: CASSLDPYNEQFF

J: TRBJ2-7
size: -
V: TRBV28
CDR3: CASRDPSYEQYF

J: TRBJ1-5
size: -
V: TRBV5-1
CDR3: CASSGGTGNQPQHF

J: TRBJ1-2
size: once
V: TRBV6-1
CDR3: CASSEARGYTF

J: TRBJ1-1
size: -
V: TRBV18
CDR3: CASSPPGLWTVNTEAFF

J: TRBJ2-2
size: -
V: TRBV19
CDR3: CASRVREGLGELFF

J: TRBJ1-4
size: -
V: TRBV7-8
CDR3: CASSLSRGVEKLFF

J: TRBJ2-5
size: -
V: TRBV6-1
CDR3: CATSQTKETQYF

J: TRBJ2-7
size: -
V: TRBV30
CDR3: CAWSVTGYEQYF

J: TRBJ1-1
size: -
V: TRBV29-1
CDR3: CSVSSPGDTEAFF

J: TRBJ2-3
size: once
V: TRBV9
CDR3: CASSSLTGRGTDTQYF

J: TRBJ2-3
size: -
V: TRBV13
CDR3: CASSQSGGSTDTQYF

J: TRBJ2-7
size: -
V: TRBV6-5
CDR3: CASSYSLAEKYEQYF

J: TRBJ2-1
size: -
V: TRBV6-5
CDR3: CASSKSSYNEQFF

J: TRBJ1-4
size: -
V: TRBV7-9
CDR3: CASSSRGGEKLFF

J: TRBJ2-7
size: -
V: TRBV30
CDR3: CAWSVQWAERYF

J: TRBJ1-5
size: -
V: TRBV28
CDR3: CASSLESGQSNQPQHF

J: TRBJ2-1
size: -
V: TRBV7-6
CDR3: CASTQTQASYHNEQFF

J: TRBJ2-7
size: -
V: TRBV28
CDR3: CASSDRGKQYF

J: TRBJ2-3
size: -
V: TRBV27
CDR3: CASSLTHRLAGDTQYF